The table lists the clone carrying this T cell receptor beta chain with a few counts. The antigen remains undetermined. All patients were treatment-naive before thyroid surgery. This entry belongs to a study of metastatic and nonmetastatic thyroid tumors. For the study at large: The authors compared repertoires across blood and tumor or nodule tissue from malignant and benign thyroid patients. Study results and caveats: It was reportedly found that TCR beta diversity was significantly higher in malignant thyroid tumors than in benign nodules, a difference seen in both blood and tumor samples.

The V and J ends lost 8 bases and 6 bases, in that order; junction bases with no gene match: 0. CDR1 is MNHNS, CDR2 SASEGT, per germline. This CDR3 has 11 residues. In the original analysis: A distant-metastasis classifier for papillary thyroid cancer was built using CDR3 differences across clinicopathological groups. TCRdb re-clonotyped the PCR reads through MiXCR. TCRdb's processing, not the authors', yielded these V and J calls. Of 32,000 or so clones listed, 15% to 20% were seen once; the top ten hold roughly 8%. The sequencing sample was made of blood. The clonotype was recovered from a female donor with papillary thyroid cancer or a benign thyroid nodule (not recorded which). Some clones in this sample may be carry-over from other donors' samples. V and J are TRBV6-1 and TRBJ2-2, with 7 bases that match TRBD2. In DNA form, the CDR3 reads TGTGCCAGCGGGAGGGCCGGGGAGCTGTTTTTT. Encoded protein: CASGRAGELFF.